The sequence of this T cell receptor beta chain was determined in a study of blood T cell repertoires in COVID-19. This CDR3 has 15 amino acids. V shed 4 bases and J 0 bases; nucleotides not matched to a gene: 0. Germline-derived CDR1 and CDR2 are MGHDK and SYGVNS. Profiling relied on immunoSEQ multiplex PCR, and the TCRdb table lists in-frame clones only, not all of them. This table holds roughly 150,000 clones, around 79% found once. What was sequenced was peripheral blood. This clonotype originated in a man aged 45-60 years with active or convalescent COVID-19. V is TRBV25-1 and J is TRBJ2-7; 13 nucleotides agree with TRBD2. The CDR3 reads CASSGTSGSSYEQYF. The CDR3 nucleotides read TGTGCCAGCAGTGGGACTAGCGGGAGCTCCTACGAGCAGTACTTC.